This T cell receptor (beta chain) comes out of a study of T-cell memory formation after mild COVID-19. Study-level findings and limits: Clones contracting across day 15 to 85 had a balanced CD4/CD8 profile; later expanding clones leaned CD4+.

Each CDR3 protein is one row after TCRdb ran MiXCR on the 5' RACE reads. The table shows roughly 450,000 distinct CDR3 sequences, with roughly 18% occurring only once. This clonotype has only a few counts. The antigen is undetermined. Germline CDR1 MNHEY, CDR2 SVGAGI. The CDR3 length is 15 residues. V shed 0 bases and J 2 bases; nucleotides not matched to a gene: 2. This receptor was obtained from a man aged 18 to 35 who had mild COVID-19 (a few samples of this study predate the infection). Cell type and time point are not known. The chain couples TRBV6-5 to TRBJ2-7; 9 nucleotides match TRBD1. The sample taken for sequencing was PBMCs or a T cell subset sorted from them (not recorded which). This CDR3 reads CASSYSTGGAYEQYF. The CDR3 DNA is TGTGCCAGCAGTTACTCGACAGGGGGGGCCTACGAGCAGTACTTC.